These 26 T cell receptor beta chains originate from one sample sequenced in a study of PD-1 blockade in mismatch repair-deficient tumors. Clones were sequenced by immunoSEQ multiplex PCR, and TCRdb holds only the in-frame ones, with some missing. The data hold under 95,000 clones, with about 82% observed a single time. The sequencing here drew on peripheral blood, taken 44 weeks after starting pembrolizumab. Receptor source: an adult with mismatch repair-deficient cancer.

Ten or more counts support this clone. The chain uses TRBV30 and TRBJ1-2; 8 bases line up with TRBD1. The J segment lost 8 bases and the V segment lost 4 bases, leaving 6 bases of the junction unmatched. The germline gives CDR1 GTSNPN, CDR2 SVGIG (reference sequence). The CDR3 sequence is 12 residues long. CDR3 nucleotide sequence: TGTGCCTGGACTCTGACAGGGGACGGCTACACCTTC. This sequence encodes CAWTLTGDGYTF.

The chain carries TRBV7-9 and TRBJ2-1; D call uncertain. The CDR3 totals 14 residues. Deletions cut 5 bases from V and 3 bases from J, with 11 bases between. CDR1 is SEHNR, CDR2 FQNEAQ, per germline (reference sequence). CDR3 nucleotide sequence: TGTGCCAGCAGCCCATCACAAAGCTACAATGAGCAGTTCTTC. Translated: CASSPSQSYNEQFF. Looking up the rest from reference TRBV7-9 and TRBJ2-1 gives the full variable domain: DTGVSQNPRHKITKRGQNVTFRCDPISEHNRLYWYRQTLGQGPEFLTYFQNEAQLEKSRLLSDRFSAERPKGSFSTLEIQRTEQGDSAMYLCASSPSQSYNEQFFGPGTRLTVL.

The chain recombines TRBV14 with TRBJ2-7, with a tentative D call TRBD2 (5 bases). CDR3 length: 15 amino acids. V lost 3 bases and J 5 bases, leaving 17 bases between the germline ends. Germline CDR1 SGHDN, CDR2 FVKESK. CDR3 region: CASSHRTRVVDEQYF. The CDR3 DNA follows: TGTGCCAGCAGCCATCGAACTAGGGTAGTCGACGAGCAGTACTTC.

This chain connects TRBV7-9 to TRBJ1-1; TRBD1 might be the D (6 bases). V was pared by 1 base and J by 0 bases, with 9 bases between. Looked up from germline, CDR1 is SEHNR and CDR2 is FQNEAQ (reference sequence). This CDR3 is 15 amino acids long. Here the CDR3 reads CASSLGQALNTEAFF. In DNA, the CDR3 is TGTGCCAGCAGCTTAGGACAGGCTCTGAACACTGAAGCTTTCTTT. Complete variable domain (other parts from reference TRBV7-9 and TRBJ1-1): DTGVSQNPRHKITKRGQNVTFRCDPISEHNRLYWYRQTLGQGPEFLTYFQNEAQLEKSRLLSDRFSAERPKGSFSTLEIQRTEQGDSAMYLCASSLGQALNTEAFFGQGTRLTVV.

The rearrangement joins TRBV15 to TRBJ2-3; 8 bases line up with TRBD1. V gave up 3 bases and J gave up 6 bases; unmatched junction bases: 8. The CDR3 loop spans 15 amino acids. CDR1 and CDR2 (germline): LNHNV, YYDKDF (reference sequence). The CDR3 is CATSRDRALRDTQYF. The CDR3 nucleotides are TGTGCCACCAGCAGGGACAGGGCGCTTAGGGATACGCAGTATTTT.

This clone was picked up a small number of times. This chain uses TRBV19 with TRBJ1-1; 7 bases align to TRBD1. J lost 1 base, V lost 6 bases, and 5 bases had no gene match. The CDR3 runs 14 residues. Germline V lookup: CDR1 LNHDA, CDR2 SQIVND (reference sequence). The CDR3: CASRGQLGNTEAFF. CDR3 DNA: TGTGCCAGTAGGGGACAGTTGGGGAACACTGAAGCTTTCTTT.

V gene TRBV13 combines with J gene TRBJ2-1, with 13 bases aligning to TRBD2. Germline V lookup: CDR1 PRHDT, CDR2 FYEKMQ (reference sequence). There are 18 residues in the CDR3. V shed 4 bases and J 4 bases; nucleotides not matched to a gene: 10. CDR3 sequence reads: CASSSGLAGDGVYNEQFF. The CDR3 nucleotides read TGTGCCAGCAGCTCCGGACTAGCGGGAGATGGGGTGTACAATGAGCAGTTCTTC.

The chain uses TRBV15 and TRBJ2-3; 9 bases match TRBD2. V was pared by 1 base and J by 4 bases, with 6 bases of the junction left unmatched. Germline V gene data show CDR1 as LNHNV and CDR2 as YYDKDF (reference sequence). The CDR3 extends over 16 amino acids. CDR3 in DNA: TGTGCCACCAGCAGAGGGTTAGCGGGAGACCCAGATACGCAGTATTTT. This codes for CATSRGLAGDPDTQYF. Supplemented by reference TRBV15 and TRBJ2-3, the full variable domain reads DAMVIQNPRYQVTQFGKPVTLSCSQTLNHNVMYWYQQKSSQAPKLLFHYYDKDFNNEADTPDNFQSRRPNTSFCFLDIRSPGLGDTAMYLCATSRGLAGDPDTQYFGPGTRLTVL.

The chain employs TRBV6-1 and TRBJ2-1, with 8 bases that match TRBD1. The CDR3 consists of 15 residues. After removal of 6 bases from V and 3 bases from J, the junction contained 7 bases not matched to a gene. Germline V lookup: CDR1 MNHNS, CDR2 SASEGT. The CDR3 region has the DNA TGTGCCAGCAGCATCCGGGACAGGCTCTACAATGAGCAGTTCTTC. Its translation: CASSIRDRLYNEQFF.

J is TRBJ1-3 and V is TRBV14; tentatively, D is TRBD1 (6 bases). The germline V gene encodes CDR1 SGHDN and CDR2 FVKESK. CDR3 length: 16 amino acids. The ends were cut back, 0 bases at V and 3 bases at J, with 12 bases in the middle. Written as DNA, the CDR3 is TGTGCCAGCAGCCAAGATCTGAACAGGGTTGGAAACACCATATATTTT. Translation: CASSQDLNRVGNTIYF.

The chain employs TRBV6-8 and TRBJ1-1, with 9 bases matching TRBD1. Germline V gene lookup returns CDR1 MNHGY and CDR2 SAAAGT. This CDR3 spans 15 amino acids. V shed 2 bases and J 5 bases; nucleotides not matched to a gene: 6. The CDR3 reads CASSYRTGDVTEAFF. For the CDR3, the DNA is TGTGCCAGCAGTTACCGGACAGGGGACGTTACTGAAGCTTTCTTT.

The chain employs TRBV5-1 and TRBJ1-4, with 7 bases aligning to TRBD1. Germline values: CDR1 SGHRS, CDR2 YFSETQ. V trimming: 0 bases; J trimming: 5 bases; junction bases outside the gene matches: 4. The CDR3 loop spans 15 amino acids. CDR3 in amino acids: CASSLGQGENEKLFF. For the CDR3, the DNA is TGCGCCAGCAGCTTGGGCCAGGGGGAAAATGAAAAACTGTTTTTT.

The rearrangement joins TRBV5-1 to TRBJ2-7; 12 bases line up with TRBD2. Trimming at V came to 5 bases and at J to 7 bases, leaving 7 bases not matched to a gene. This CDR3 comprises 14 residues. Looked up from germline, CDR1 is SGHRS and CDR2 is YFSETQ. The CDR3: CASSRTSGIEEQYF. In DNA form, the CDR3 reads TGCGCCAGCAGTAGGACTAGCGGGATTGAAGAGCAGTACTTC. Full variable domain (outside the CDR3, taken from reference TRBV5-1 and TRBJ2-7): KAGVTQTPRYLIKTRGQQVTLSCSPISGHRSVSWYQQTPGQGLQFLFEYFSETQRNKGNFPGRFSGRQFSNSRSEMNVSTLELGDSALYLCASSRTSGIEEQYFGPGTRLTVT.

This clone came up a few times. The chain has TRBV30 and TRBJ1-5; 12 bases match TRBD1. This CDR3 is 15 amino acids long. The germline CDR1 and CDR2 sequences are GTSNPN and SVGIG (reference sequence). V shed 2 bases and J 7 bases; nucleotides not matched to a gene: 6. CDR3 DNA sequence: TGTGCCTGGAGTCCCGGGACAGGGGGCGAACAGCCCCAGCATTTT. It yields the protein CAWSPGTGGEQPQHF.

This sequence joins TRBV2 and TRBJ2-3, with D maybe TRBD1 (5 bases). CDR1 and CDR2 (germline): SNHLY, FYNNEI. Trimming removed 8 bases at V and 4 bases at J, with 19 bases between. The CDR3 is 15 residues long. For the CDR3, the DNA is TGTGCCAGCCACCCCAAATTGGGGCTCGCAGATACGCAGTATTTT. Its protein is CASHPKLGLADTQYF.

This clone was seen just once. This chain connects TRBV5-1 to TRBJ2-5; 7 bases agree with TRBD1. With 4 bases clipped from V and 5 bases from J, the junction kept 11 bases outside the gene matches. This CDR3 is built from 15 residues. Germline loops: CDR1 SGHRS, CDR2 YFSETQ. CDR3 region: CASSVTGVGMETQYF. The DNA of the CDR3 is TGCGCCAGCAGCGTAACAGGGGTTGGGATGGAGACCCAGTACTTC.

The chain combines TRBV25-1 with TRBJ2-5, with a possible D match to TRBD1 (5 bases). The CDR3 length is 16 residues. Trimming pared 1 base from V and 1 base from J, leaving 13 bases between. The germline V gene has CDR1 MGHDK and CDR2 SYGVNS. Here the CDR3 DNA reads TGTGCCAGCAGTGAATCCTTTTCAGGGTTCCAAGAGACCCAGTACTTC. This gives the protein CASSESFSGFQETQYF.

The rearrangement uses TRBV2 and TRBJ2-1; D unresolved. This CDR3 is built from 14 residues. Germline V gives CDR1 SNHLY, CDR2 FYNNEI. Trimming shortened V by 1 base and J by 8 bases, and 12 bases separated the two germline ends. The CDR3 spells CASSEELPHYEQFF. The CDR3 region has the DNA TGTGCCAGCAGTGAAGAACTACCGCACTATGAGCAGTTCTTC. Supplemented by reference TRBV2 and TRBJ2-1, the full variable domain reads EPEVTQTPSHQVTQMGQEVILRCVPISNHLYFYWYRQILGQKVEFLVSFYNNEISEKSEIFDDQFSVERPDGSNFTLKIRSTKLEDSAMYFCASSEELPHYEQFFGPGTRLTVL.

This chain uses TRBV7-2 with TRBJ2-5; perhaps TRBD2 as D (6 bases). Looked up from germline, CDR1 is SGHTA and CDR2 is FQGNSA. The CDR3 totals 15 residues. Between the trimmed V and J ends, which lost 4 bases and 1 base, there was a span of 13 bases. The DNA of the CDR3 is TGTGCCAGCAGCTCGATGTGGGGGGTCCAAGAGACCCAGTACTTC. Protein: CASSSMWGVQETQYF.

The rearrangement joins TRBV5-6 to TRBJ1-2, with unresolved D. The V gene's germline CDR1 is SGHDT and CDR2 YYEEEE. There are 15 residues in the CDR3. V dropped 1 base and J dropped 6 bases, with 16 bases sitting between them. The CDR3 protein is CASSLLLVSWNGYTF. CDR3 DNA: TGTGCCAGCAGCTTGTTGTTGGTGTCTTGGAATGGCTACACCTTC.

This clone has only a few counts. The chain links TRBV19 to TRBJ1-2; D remains ambiguous. The CDR3 contains 13 residues. The V end lost 1 base, the J end lost 6 bases, and 9 bases lay between the germline ends. Germline values: CDR1 LNHDA, CDR2 SQIVND (reference sequence). This CDR3 is CASSIGGPHGYTF. Here the CDR3 DNA reads TGTGCCAGTAGTATAGGAGGGCCTCATGGCTACACCTTC.

The chain combines TRBV27 with TRBJ2-3; TRBD1 might be the D (6 bases). The CDR3 has 15 residues. Germline V CDR1 and CDR2: MNHEY, SMNVEV (reference sequence). Trimming removed 1 base from V and 5 bases from J, with 13 bases in between. The CDR3 spells CASSLFQGLVDTQYF. DNA of the CDR3: TGTGCCAGCAGTTTATTCCAGGGGCTGGTAGATACGCAGTATTTT.

The gene calls are TRBV29-1 and TRBJ2-5; the match to TRBD1 covers 12 bases. CDR1 SQVTM and CDR2 ANQGSEA come from the germline V gene. The CDR3 totals 15 residues. V lost 3 bases, J lost 6 bases, and 8 bases stayed unmatched. CDR3 bases: TGCAGCGTTGATACCGGGACAGGGGGCGCGAAGACCCAGTACTTC. Protein sequence: CSVDTGTGGAKTQYF. The full variable domain, with the rest looked up from reference TRBV29-1 and TRBJ2-5, is SAVISQKPSRDICQRGTSLTIQCQVDSQVTMMFWYRQQPGQSLTLIATANQGSEATYESGFVIDKFPISRPNLTFSTLTVSNMSPEDSSIYLCSVDTGTGGAKTQYFGPGTRLLVL.

The chain carries TRBV6-6 and TRBJ2-7, with D hard to call. The CDR3 spans 15 residues. Germline CDR1 MNHNY, CDR2 SVGAGI (reference sequence). Trimming cost V 2 bases and J 1 base, with 12 bases left between them. The CDR3 coding sequence is TGTGCCAGCAGTTACGAAGGGCTTTTTTCCTACGAGCAGTACTTC. Translating it yields CASSYEGLFSYEQYF.

The V gene is TRBV14, the J gene TRBJ2-1; 8 bases fit TRBD2. Germline lookup yields CDR1 SGHDN and CDR2 FVKESK. The CDR3 is 16 residues long. The V segment lost 1 base and the J segment 5 bases; nucleotides outside the gene matches: 7. The CDR3 DNA follows: TGTGCCAGCAGCCAAGTAGCGGGGATACCTAACAATGAGCAGTTCTTC. This codes for CASSQVAGIPNNEQFF.

The genes are TRBV30 and TRBJ2-7; D gene unclear. CDR3 length equals 11 residues. Germline V gene sequence: CDR1 GTSNPN, CDR2 SVGIG (reference sequence). V lost 0 bases, J lost 7 bases, and 7 bases lay in between. CDR3 DNA sequence: TGTGCCTGGAGTGTTAAGGGAGAGCAGTACTTC. Its protein product is CAWSVKGEQYF. Full variable domain (outside the CDR3, taken from reference TRBV30 and TRBJ2-7): SQTIHQWPATLVQPVGSPLSLECTVEGTSNPNLYWYRQAAGRGLQLLFYSVGIGQISSEVPQNLSASRPQDRQFILSSKKLLLSDSGFYLCAWSVKGEQYFGPGTRLTVT.